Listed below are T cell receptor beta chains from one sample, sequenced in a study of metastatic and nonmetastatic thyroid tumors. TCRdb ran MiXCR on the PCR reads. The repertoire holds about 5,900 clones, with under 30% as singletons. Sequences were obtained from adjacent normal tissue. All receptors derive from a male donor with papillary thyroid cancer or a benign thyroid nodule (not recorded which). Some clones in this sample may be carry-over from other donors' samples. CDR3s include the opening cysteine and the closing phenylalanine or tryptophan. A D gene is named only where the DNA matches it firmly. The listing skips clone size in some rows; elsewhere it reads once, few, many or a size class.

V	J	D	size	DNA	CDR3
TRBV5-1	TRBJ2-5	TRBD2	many	TGCGCCAGCAGGGTTAGCGGGAATGGTGAGGAGACCCAGTACTTC	CASRVSGNGEETQYF
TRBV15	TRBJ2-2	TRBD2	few	TGTGCCACCAGCAGAGAGAGGAGCGGGACCGGACTTGACTCGAACACCGGGGAGCTGTTTTTT	CATSRERSGTGLDSNTGELFF
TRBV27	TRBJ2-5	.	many	TGTGCCAGCAGTTTAGGAGAGACCCAGTACTTC	CASSLGETQYF
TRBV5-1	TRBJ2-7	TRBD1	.	TGCGCCAGCAGCAGCGGACAGGGTACGGGGTGGTACGAGCAGTACTTC	CASSSGQGTGWYEQYF
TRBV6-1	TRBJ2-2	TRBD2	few	TGTGCCGCCGTGGGGGGGACTAGCGGAACCGCGAACACCGGGGAGCTGTTTTTT	CAAVGGTSGTANTGELFF
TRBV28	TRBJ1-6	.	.	TGTGCCAGCAGTTTATGGTCGGGACAAGTCTCACCCCTCCACTTT	CASSLWSGQVSPLHF
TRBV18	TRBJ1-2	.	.	TGTGCCAGCTCACCGAAGGGACCAACCTATGGCTACACCTTC	CASSPKGPTYGYTF
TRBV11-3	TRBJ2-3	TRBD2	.	TGTGCCAGCAGCTTAGTCAGGACTAGCGGGAGAGATAGCACAGATACGCAGTATTTT	CASSLVRTSGRDSTDTQYF
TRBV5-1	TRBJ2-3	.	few	TGCGCCAGCAGCTTTTCGGACCCCCTAGATACGCAGTATTTT	CASSFSDPLDTQYF
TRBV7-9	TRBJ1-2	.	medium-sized	TGTGCCAGCAGCACTTCCGGGGCCTACTATGGCTACACCTTC	CASSTSGAYYGYTF
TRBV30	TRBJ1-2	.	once	TGTGCCTGGAGTGTAGCACCCCGGGATGGCTACACCTTC	CAWSVAPRDGYTF
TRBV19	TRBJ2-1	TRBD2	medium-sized	TGTGCCAGTAAGGTTGGCGGGAGGTTATCCTACAATGAGCAGTTCTTC	CASKVGGRLSYNEQFF
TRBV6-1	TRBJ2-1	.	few	TGTGCCAGCAGTCGGGGGGACAGGCCCTACAATGAGCAGTTCTTC	CASSRGDRPYNEQFF
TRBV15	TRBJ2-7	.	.	TGTGCCACCAGCAGAGATCGCGGACAGAGTCTAATCTACGAGCAGTACTTC	CATSRDRGQSLIYEQYF
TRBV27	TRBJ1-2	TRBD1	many	TGTGCCAGCAGTTTAGGACAGGGGGGTGATGGCTACACCTTC	CASSLGQGGDGYTF
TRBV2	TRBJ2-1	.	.	TGTGCCAGCAAGGGGGAGGCCTACAATGAGCAGTTCTTC	CASKGEAYNEQFF
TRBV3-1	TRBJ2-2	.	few	TGTGCCAGCAGCCAAGACCCTTATAGCGCCTACACCGGGGAGCTGTTTTTT	CASSQDPYSAYTGELFF
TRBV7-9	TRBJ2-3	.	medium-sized	TGTGCCAGCAGCTTACTCACAGATACGCAGTATTTT	CASSLLTDTQYF
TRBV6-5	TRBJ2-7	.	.	TGTGCCAGCAGTTCCGGACTCACCTACGAGCAGTACTTC	CASSSGLTYEQYF
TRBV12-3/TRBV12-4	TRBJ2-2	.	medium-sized	TGTGCCAGCAGTTTATCTACAAACACCGGGGAGCTGTTTTTT	CASSLSTNTGELFF
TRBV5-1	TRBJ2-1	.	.	TGCGCCAGCAGCTCTAGCCGGAGCTCCTACAATGAGCAGTTCTTC	CASSSSRSSYNEQFF
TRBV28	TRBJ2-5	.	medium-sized	TGTGCCAGCAGTTTTCGGGGATTCGCAGGAGGTGGGCAAGAGACCCAGTACTTC	CASSFRGFAGGGQETQYF
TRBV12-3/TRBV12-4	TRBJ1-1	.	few	TGTGCCAGCAGTTTAAAGGGTCGGACTGAAGCTTTCTTT	CASSLKGRTEAFF
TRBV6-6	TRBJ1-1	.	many	TGTGCCAGCAGTTACTCCAAGGGCTTCCATGAAGCTTTCTTT	CASSYSKGFHEAFF
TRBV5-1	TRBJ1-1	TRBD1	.	TGCGCCAGCAGCTTGGGACAGGGCTCGAACACTGAAGCTTTCTTT	CASSLGQGSNTEAFF
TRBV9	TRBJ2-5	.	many	TGTGCCAACAGCGTATCGCCAGGCGGAGAGACCCAGTACTTC	CANSVSPGGETQYF
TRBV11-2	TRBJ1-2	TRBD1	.	TGTGCCAGCAACTTAGGACAGGCCTATGGCTACACCTTC	CASNLGQAYGYTF
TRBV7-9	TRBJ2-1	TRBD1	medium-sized	TGTGCCAGCAGCTTAGGCGGAGGTGGACAGGGTCGCAATGAGCAGTTCTTC	CASSLGGGGQGRNEQFF
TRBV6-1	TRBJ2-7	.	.	TGTGTCAGCAGTGACCCGGGACGAACCCCCTACGAGCAGTACTTC	CVSSDPGRTPYEQYF
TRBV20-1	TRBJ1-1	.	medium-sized	TGCAGTGCTACACAGGGGAACACTGAAGCTTTCTTT	CSATQGNTEAFF
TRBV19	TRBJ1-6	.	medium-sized	TGTGCCACAGGGGAGGGGTCGAATTATAATTCACCCCTCCACTTT	CATGEGSNYNSPLHF
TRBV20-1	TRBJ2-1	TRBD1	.	TGCAGTGCTAAGCGGACAGGGGGGAATGAGCAGTTCTTC	CSAKRTGGNEQFF
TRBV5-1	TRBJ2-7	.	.	TGCGCCAGCAGCCCTGACGGCGCCTACGAGCAGTACTTC	CASSPDGAYEQYF
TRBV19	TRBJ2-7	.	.	TGTGCCAGTAGTGATTCGGGACCCGGCACGTACGAGCAGTACTTC	CASSDSGPGTYEQYF
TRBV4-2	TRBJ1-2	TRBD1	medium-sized	TGTGCCAGCAGCCAAGGAGAGGGGGCTGGTGGCTACACCTTC	CASSQGEGAGGYTF